The entry below gives a single TCR beta chain sequence along with its context. Other nucleotide sequences from this sample produce the same CDR3. This CDR3 has 13 residues. Germline CDR1 reads MDHEN; CDR2 reads SYDVKM. The V gene lost 9 bases and the J gene lost 0 bases, with 10 bases spanning the gap. These data are taken from a study of T cells and Merkel cell carcinoma outcomes. The repertoire was sequenced with immunoSEQ multiplex PCR; TCRdb's copy has only in-frame clones and lacks some. The sample includes roughly 15,000 clones, roughly 92% of them seen just once. The V call is TRBV28, the J call TRBJ2-3; D gene unclear. The sample was tumor tissue from Merkel cell carcinoma. This TCR derives from a human donor with Merkel cell carcinoma. The CDR3 reads CASSTGSTDTQYF. CDR3 sequence (DNA): TGTGCCAGTAGTACGGGTAGCACAGATACGCAGTATTTT.